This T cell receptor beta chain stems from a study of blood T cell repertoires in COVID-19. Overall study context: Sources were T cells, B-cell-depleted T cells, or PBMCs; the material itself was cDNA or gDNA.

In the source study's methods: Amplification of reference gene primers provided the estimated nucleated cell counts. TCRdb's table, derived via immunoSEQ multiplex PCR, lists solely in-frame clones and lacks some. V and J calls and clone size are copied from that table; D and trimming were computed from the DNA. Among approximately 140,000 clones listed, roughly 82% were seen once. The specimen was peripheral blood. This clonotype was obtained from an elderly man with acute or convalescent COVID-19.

In DNA form, the CDR3 reads TGTGCCAGCTCACTTGCCGGGACTCCACTAGTCGGGGAGCTGTTTTTT. It translates to CASSLAGTPLVGELFF. J is TRBJ2-2 and V is TRBV18, with D perhaps TRBD2 (6 bases). The CDR3 length is 16 residues. V shed 4 bases and J shed 7 bases, with 19 bases lying between them. Per the germline V gene, CDR1 is KGHSH and CDR2 is LQKENI.